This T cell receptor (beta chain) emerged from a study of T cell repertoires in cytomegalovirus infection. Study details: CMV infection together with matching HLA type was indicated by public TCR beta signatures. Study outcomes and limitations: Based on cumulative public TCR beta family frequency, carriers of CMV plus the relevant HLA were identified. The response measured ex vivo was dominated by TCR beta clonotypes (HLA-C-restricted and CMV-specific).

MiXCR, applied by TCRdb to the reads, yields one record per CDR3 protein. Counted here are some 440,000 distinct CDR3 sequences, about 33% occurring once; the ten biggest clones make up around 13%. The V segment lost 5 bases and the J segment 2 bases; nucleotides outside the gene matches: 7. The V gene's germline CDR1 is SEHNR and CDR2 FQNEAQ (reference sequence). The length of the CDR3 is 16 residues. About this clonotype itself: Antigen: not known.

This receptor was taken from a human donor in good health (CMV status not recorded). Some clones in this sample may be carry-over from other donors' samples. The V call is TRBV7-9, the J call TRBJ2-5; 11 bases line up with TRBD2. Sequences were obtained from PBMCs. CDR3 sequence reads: CASSPLAGGRQETQYF. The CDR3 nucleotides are TGTGCCAGCAGCCCCCTAGCGGGGGGCCGACAAGAGACCCAGTACTTC.